Presented here are 25 T cell receptor beta chains from one specimen sequenced in a study of cytomegalovirus exposure and HLA in healthy donors. PCR amplification relied on 60 Vbeta primers (plus 13 Jbeta primers). Profiling relied on immunoSEQ multiplex PCR, and the TCRdb table lists in-frame clones only, not all of them. Counted here are roughly 150,000 clones, over 70% occurring once; the ten biggest clones make up 1.3%. The sequencing sample was made of PBMCs. All receptors come from a man between 50 and 59 years old in good health and CMV-seropositive.

This chain uses TRBV27 with TRBJ2-7, with 9 positions matching TRBD1. The CDR3 covers 15 residues. The V and J ends lost 2 bases and 3 bases, in that order; junction bases with no gene match: 5. Germline-derived CDR1 and CDR2 are MNHEY and SMNVEV (reference sequence). CDR3 DNA: TGTGCCAGCAGTTTAGGAGCGACAGGGGGCTACGAGCAGTACTTC. It yields the protein CASSLGATGGYEQYF.

This chain's CDR3 is CASSSSGTDTDTQYF. CDR3 nucleotide sequence: TGCGCCAGCAGCTCCTCCGGGACAGACACAGATACGCAGTATTTT. The V gene is TRBV5-1, the J gene TRBJ2-3; 7 bases are shared with TRBD1. Per germline, CDR1 SGHRS and CDR2 YFSETQ. The CDR3 contains 15 residues. Germline trimming cut 3 bases from V and 2 bases from J; bases unmatched to any gene: 6.

This clone was counted a few times. The chain has TRBV11-2 and TRBJ2-3; the D is unclear. CDR1 is SGHAT and CDR2 is FQNNGV in the germline V gene. Trimming stripped 6 bases from V and 1 base from J, with 8 bases between. This CDR3 is built from 13 residues. The CDR3 DNA is TGTGCCAGCAGACCATCGGGCACAGATACGCAGTATTTT. It encodes CASRPSGTDTQYF.

This clone was recorded once. The rearrangement links TRBV30 to TRBJ2-5, with 8 nucleotides matching TRBD2. Losses at the gene ends were 3 bases for V and 5 bases for J; bases not matched to a gene: 5. This CDR3 has 13 residues. Germline assignment: CDR1 GTSNPN and CDR2 SVGIG (reference sequence). The chain's CDR3 is CAWRGAGVETQYF. CDR3 DNA: TGTGCCTGGAGGGGAGCGGGAGTTGAGACCCAGTACTTC.

The V gene is TRBV28, the J gene TRBJ1-1, with D possibly matching TRBD1 (5 bases). Germline-derived CDR1 and CDR2 are MDHEN and SYDVKM. The CDR3 contains 15 residues. The V and J ends lost 7 bases and 2 bases respectively, with 17 bases between them. CDR3 amino acids: CASKPRRQLNTEAFF. For the CDR3, the DNA is TGTGCCAGCAAGCCCCGGAGACAGTTAAACACTGAAGCTTTCTTT. Drawing the rest from reference TRBV28 and TRBJ1-1, the complete variable domain is DVKVTQSSRYLVKRTGEKVFLECVQDMDHENMFWYRQDPGLGLRLIYFSYDVKMKEKGDIPEGYSVSREKKERFSLILESASTNQTSMYLCASKPRRQLNTEAFFGQGTRLTVV.

The V and J genes are TRBV10-3 and TRBJ2-7; a weak D match, TRBD1 (6 bases). CDR3 length equals 13 residues. Germline values: CDR1 ENHRY, CDR2 SYGVKD. V was clipped by 4 bases and J by 2 bases, with 9 bases between them. CDR3 sequence: CAISGTVAYEQYF. CDR3 in DNA: TGTGCCATCAGTGGGACAGTCGCCTACGAGCAGTACTTC.

CDR3 sequence (DNA): TGTGCCAGCAGCCGACAGCAGGAGAACACTGAAGCTTTCTTT. This encodes CASSRQQENTEAFF. V and J are TRBV4-2 and TRBJ1-1, with a tentative D call TRBD1 (5 bases). CDR1 is LGHNA, CDR2 YNFKEQ, per germline. The CDR3 is 14 residues long. V was pared by 4 bases and J by 1 base, with 10 bases between.

This chain uses TRBV9 with TRBJ2-1; D gene unclear. Trimming cost V 0 bases and J 2 bases, with 9 bases left between them. The germline gives CDR1 SGDLS, CDR2 YYNGEE. The CDR3 is 15 amino acids. The chain's CDR3 is CASSVDAPAYNEQFF. Written as DNA, the CDR3 is TGTGCCAGCAGCGTAGACGCTCCGGCCTACAATGAGCAGTTCTTC.

This chain links TRBV28 with TRBJ1-2; D is unresolved. V lost 3 bases, J lost 4 bases, and 6 bases lay in between. From germline, CDR1 is MDHEN and CDR2 SYDVKM. The length of the CDR3 is 12 residues. The CDR3: CASSLGSYGYTF. The CDR3 DNA is TGTGCCAGCAGTTTGGGGAGCTATGGCTACACCTTC.

The genes are TRBV7-2 and TRBJ2-3; D is possibly TRBD2 (6 bases). The CDR3 sequence is 15 residues long. Germline V CDR1 and CDR2: SGHTA, FQGNSA. Trimming removed 2 bases from V and 0 bases from J, with 9 bases in between. The CDR3 nucleotides read TGTGCCAGCAGCTTATTCGGACTAAGCACAGATACGCAGTATTTT. Amino acid sequence: CASSLFGLSTDTQYF.

The J gene is TRBJ1-1, the V gene TRBV9; 8 bases fit TRBD1. V shed 0 bases, J shed 1 base, and the junction held 2 bases outside the gene matches. The V gene's germline CDR1 is SGDLS and CDR2 YYNGEE. This CDR3 is built from 15 residues. The CDR3 sequence is CASSVGTGPNTEAFF. The CDR3 DNA reads as TGTGCCAGCAGCGTAGGGACAGGGCCGAACACTGAAGCTTTCTTT.

In the case of this clone: Other DNA sequences in this specimen translate into the identical CDR3. The rearrangement uses TRBV27 and TRBJ2-2; TRBD1 aligns across 9 bases. V was clipped by 8 bases and J by 6 bases; unmatched bases: 10. This CDR3 is built from 15 residues. Germline CDR1 and CDR2: MNHEY and SMNVEV (reference sequence). CDR3 protein: CASERTGELAGELFF. CDR3 nucleotide sequence: TGTGCCAGCGAGCGGACAGGGGAATTAGCCGGGGAGCTGTTTTTT.

This clone was seen more than once but under ten times. The rearrangement links TRBV7-2 to TRBJ2-7, with TRBD2 matching over 7 bases. CDR3 size: 14 residues. Trimming cost V 5 bases and J 2 bases; bases outside gene matches: 6. Germline CDR1 is SGHTA and CDR2 is FQGNSA. The CDR3 DNA reads TGTGCCAGCAGCCCAGCGGGGAAAACCTACGAGCAGTACTTC. Translated, it gives CASSPAGKTYEQYF.

The V call is TRBV11-2, the J call TRBJ2-3, with a possible D match to TRBD2 (6 bases). Germline lookup yields CDR1 SGHAT and CDR2 FQNNGV. V was clipped by 3 bases and J by 4 bases, with 14 bases between them. The CDR3 loop spans 15 amino acids. CDR3 in amino acids: CASSLRGPGADTQYF. Written as DNA, the CDR3 is TGTGCCAGCAGCTTGCGTGGGCCGGGAGCAGATACGCAGTATTTT.

This chain uses TRBV6-5 with TRBJ2-1; 9 bases align to TRBD2. Trimming at V came to 6 bases and at J to 10 bases, leaving 10 bases not matched to a gene. The CDR3 sequence is 14 residues long. Germline values: CDR1 MNHEY, CDR2 SVGAGI. In DNA form, the CDR3 reads TGTGCCAGCAGAGGCGCGGGGGGGTCCGGGGAGCAGTTCTTC. This encodes CASRGAGGSGEQFF.

This clone has more than one count but fewer than ten. The chain recombines TRBV5-1 with TRBJ2-7; 7 bases are a match to TRBD1. The CDR3 sequence is 13 residues long. Germline-derived CDR1 and CDR2 are SGHRS and YFSETQ. The V segment lost 4 bases and the J segment 7 bases; nucleotides outside the gene matches: 8. The CDR3 DNA sequence: TGCGCCAGCAGCCTCCGAGGGGGCGGAGAGCAGTACTTC. Its translation: CASSLRGGGEQYF. The complete variable domain, with remaining parts taken from reference TRBV5-1 and TRBJ2-7, reads KAGVTQTPRYLIKTRGQQVTLSCSPISGHRSVSWYQQTPGQGLQFLFEYFSETQRNKGNFPGRFSGRQFSNSRSEMNVSTLELGDSALYLCASSLRGGGEQYFGPGTRLTVT.

The CDR3, as DNA: TGTGCCAGCAGCTTAGTGGTGGGCACGAACACTGAAGCTTTCTTT. Its protein is CASSLVVGTNTEAFF. This chain links TRBV7-2 with TRBJ1-1; D is ambiguous. There are 15 residues in the CDR3. Trimming took 1 base from V and 1 from J, leaving 10 bases between them. Germline lookup yields CDR1 SGHTA and CDR2 FQGNSA.

The rearrangement uses TRBV5-1 and TRBJ2-1; D possibly corresponds to TRBD1 (6 bases). Germline V gene data show CDR1 as SGHRS and CDR2 as YFSETQ. Deletions cut 5 bases from V and 3 bases from J, with 18 bases between. There are 16 residues in the CDR3. For the CDR3, the DNA is TGCGCCAGCAGTTTTGAGGGGGTAGGGTTCTACAATGAGCAGTTCTTC. Translating it yields CASSFEGVGFYNEQFF.

In DNA form, the CDR3 reads TGTGCCAGCAGCCAAGGACAGGGTCCCAAAGGTGGCGAGCAGTACTTC. Amino acids: CASSQGQGPKGGEQYF. This rearrangement joins TRBV4-2 to TRBJ2-7; 7 positions match TRBD1. V gave up 1 base and J gave up 6 bases; unmatched junction bases: 12. The CDR3 spans 16 residues. Germline V gene data show CDR1 as LGHNA and CDR2 as YNFKEQ.

The rearrangement uses TRBV23-1 and TRBJ2-7; the match to TRBD1 covers 8 bases. TRBV23-1 is annotated as an ORF whose role is uncertain. The CDR3 extends over 15 amino acids. The trim removed 4 bases at V and 5 bases at J, leaving 10 bases unmatched. The CDR3 DNA sequence: TGCGCCAGCAGTCGCGGGACAGGAGACTCGCACGAGCAGTACTTC. It translates to CASSRGTGDSHEQYF.

The V and J genes are TRBV4-2 and TRBJ1-2, with 7 bases lining up with TRBD1. From germline, CDR1 is LGHNA and CDR2 YNFKEQ. The CDR3 loop spans 15 amino acids. Trimming removed 0 bases from V and 8 bases from J; junction bases left unmatched: 9. CDR3 sequence: CASSQERQGRRGYTF. The CDR3 DNA follows: TGTGCCAGCAGCCAAGAAAGACAGGGCCGGCGGGGCTACACCTTC.

This clone was detected once. This sequence joins TRBV10-2 and TRBJ2-3; no clear D gene. Germline V gives CDR1 WSHSY, CDR2 SAAADI. Trimming took 4 bases from V and 3 from J, leaving 8 bases between them. The CDR3 is 13 amino acids. CDR3 sequence: CASSGSSTDTQYF. As DNA, the CDR3 is TGCGCCAGCAGTGGGTCATCGACAGATACGCAGTATTTT.

The chain combines TRBV7-9 with TRBJ2-6; weak D call: TRBD1 (6 bases). The CDR3 is 16 residues long. Germline V lookup: CDR1 SEHNR, CDR2 FQNEAQ (reference sequence). Trimming left V 0 bases short and J 0 bases short, with 6 bases between. For the CDR3, the DNA is TGTGCCAGCAGCTTAGCCAGGGGCTCTGGGGCCAACGTCCTGACTTTC. Translated, it gives CASSLARGSGANVLTF.

The chain carries TRBV30 and TRBJ2-7, with TRBD2 identical over 8 bases. The V gene's germline CDR1 is GTSNPN and CDR2 SVGIG (reference sequence). This CDR3 region has 14 residues. With V trimmed by 1 base and J by 4 bases, 6 bases remained unmatched. CDR3 DNA sequence: TGTGCCTGGAGTGAACGGGGGGGGCCATACGAGCAGTACTTC. It codes for CAWSERGGPYEQYF.

The chain carries TRBV6-4 and TRBJ2-3, with D tentatively TRBD2 (6 bases). The germline V gene has CDR1 MRHNA and CDR2 SNTAGT. V shed 4 bases and J shed 2 bases, with 10 bases lying between them. The length of the CDR3 is 14 residues. The CDR3 loop reads CASSAGLNTDTQYF. The CDR3 nucleotides read TGTGCCAGCAGTGCCGGACTAAACACAGATACGCAGTATTTT.